What follows are 23 T cell receptor beta chains derived from one specimen sequenced in a study of T cells in Graves' hyperthyroidism and ophthalmopathy. RNA transcripts were the template for amplifying TCR beta CDR3 regions. The TCR CDR3 was amplified in a first-round RT-PCR using the HTBI primer set. A single record per CDR3 protein comes from TCRdb applying MiXCR to the multiplex PCR reads. Altogether roughly 700,000 distinct CDR3 sequences are present, approximately 15% being singletons, with the ten largest covering about a tenth. Source material: blood. All receptors come from a woman aged 18 to 35 with Graves' hyperthyroidism.

This clonotype was counted only a few times. The chain is built from TRBV9 and TRBJ1-2, with 8 bases fitting TRBD1. V was clipped by 5 bases and J by 1 base; unmatched bases: 7. The CDR3 consists of 15 residues. The germline V gene has CDR1 SGDLS and CDR2 YYNGEE. In DNA form, the CDR3 reads TGTGCCAGCAGTTTCGGGACAGGCGATAACTATGGCTACACCTTC. It codes for CASSFGTGDNYGYTF.

This clonotype has only one observation. The J gene is TRBJ1-1, the V gene TRBV5-1; D gene uncertain. The CDR3 extends over 14 amino acids. Germline V gene sequence: CDR1 SGHRS, CDR2 YFSETQ. Between the trimmed V and J ends, which lost 0 bases and 2 bases, there was a span of 8 bases. The CDR3 loop reads CASSLATENTEAFF. In nucleotides, the CDR3 is TGCGCCAGCAGCTTGGCGACGGAAAACACTGAAGCTTTCTTT.

This chain uses TRBV19 with TRBJ2-7; TRBD2 matches 13 bases. Germline V gene data show CDR1 as LNHDA and CDR2 as SQIVND (reference sequence). This CDR3 is built from 14 residues. Germline trimming cut 6 bases from V and 7 bases from J; bases unmatched to any gene: 6. CDR3 sequence (DNA): TGTGCCAGTAGCGGACTAGCGGGAGATCTAGAGCAGTACTTC. Protein sequence: CASSGLAGDLEQYF.

This clonotype was recorded at least ten times. The genes are TRBV30 and TRBJ1-2; D may be TRBD1 (5 bases). The CDR3 covers 12 residues. The germline CDR1 and CDR2 sequences are GTSNPN and SVGIG (reference sequence). Trimming removed 2 bases from V and 8 bases from J, with 12 bases in between. The CDR3 nucleotides are TGTGCCTGGAGTCTCCCTGGGGACGGCTACACCTTC. Translating it yields CAWSLPGDGYTF.

This clonotype was seen ten or more times. J is TRBJ2-1 and V is TRBV7-2; D not resolved. Germline V lookup: CDR1 SGHTA, CDR2 FQGNSA. The V end was cut by 4 bases, the J end by 8 bases, with 12 bases between. The CDR3 has 13 amino acids. CDR3 sequence (DNA): TGTGCCAGCAGCTCACACCCGGGTTATGAGCAGTTCTTC. Its protein product is CASSSHPGYEQFF.

A few counts support this clonotype. The V call is TRBV11-2, the J call TRBJ2-3; TRBD1 or TRBD2 may be the D gene (5 bases each). The germline V and J ends were trimmed by 2 bases and 1 base, with 19 bases remaining between them. Germline assignment: CDR1 SGHAT and CDR2 FQNNGV. This CDR3 is built from 18 residues. The CDR3 DNA reads TGTGCCAGCAGCTTAAATCTCATGGGACCGACCGGCACAGATACGCAGTATTTT. Translation gives CASSLNLMGPTGTDTQYF.

At least ten counts were recorded for this clonotype. This rearrangement joins TRBV2 to TRBJ2-2; possibly TRBD1 for D (6 bases). Germline CDR1 reads SNHLY; CDR2 reads FYNNEI. This CDR3 is built from 14 residues. V lost 6 bases, J lost 8 bases, and 16 bases lay in between. CDR3 nucleotides: TGTGCCAGCAGAGGCACCCAGGGGATTGGGGAGCTGTTTTTT. Encoded protein: CASRGTQGIGELFF.

This clonotype was counted at least ten times. J is TRBJ2-1 and V is TRBV20-1; TRBD2 is a possible D gene (5 bases). Germline loops: CDR1 DFQATT, CDR2 SNEGSKA (reference sequence). This CDR3 is built from 17 residues. V lost 3 bases and J 5 bases, leaving 23 bases between the germline ends. CDR3 DNA: TGCAGTGCTAGGGATCTTAGCGTGAGGAGTCCCCACAATGAGCAGTTCTTC. Residues: CSARDLSVRSPHNEQFF.

This clonotype was seen more than once but under ten times. The CDR3 region is CASSPTSGRPSSYNEQFF. CDR3 coding DNA: TGCGCCAGCAGCCCGACTAGCGGGAGGCCAAGCTCCTACAATGAGCAGTTCTTC. The rearrangement links TRBV5-1 to TRBJ2-1; 13 nucleotides match TRBD2. CDR3 length: 18 amino acids. Germline V gene lookup returns CDR1 SGHRS and CDR2 YFSETQ. Trimming removed 4 bases from V and 0 bases from J; junction bases left unmatched: 7.

The table lists this clonotype with many counts. This sequence joins TRBV5-1 and TRBJ2-1, with 10 bases aligning to TRBD2. Trimming at V came to 4 bases and at J to 3 bases, leaving 4 bases not matched to a gene. The CDR3 loop spans 15 amino acids. Germline lookup yields CDR1 SGHRS and CDR2 YFSETQ. The CDR3 loop reads CASSTASGGYNEQFF. The CDR3 DNA is TGCGCCAGCAGCACCGCTAGCGGGGGCTACAATGAGCAGTTCTTC.

This clonotype was picked up many times. The CDR3 spells CASSPGVGSYEQYF. Written as DNA, the CDR3 is TGTGCCAGCTCACCAGGGGTCGGCTCCTACGAGCAGTACTTC. The chain combines TRBV18 with TRBJ2-7; no clear D gene. There are 14 residues in the CDR3. Germline V gene lookup returns CDR1 KGHSH and CDR2 LQKENI. Deletions cut 2 bases from V and 0 bases from J, with 8 bases between.

The sample holds many counts of this clonotype. The chain is built from TRBV12-3 or TRBV12-4 and TRBJ1-1; possibly TRBD1 for D (5 bases). CDR3 length: 13 residues. V was trimmed by 5 bases and J by 5 bases, leaving 12 bases between them. For the CDR3, the DNA is TGTGCCAGCAGTCGGTTCAGGGCGACTGAAGCTTTCTTT. This codes for CASSRFRATEAFF.

This clonotype was found a few times. The rearrangement uses TRBV6-1 and TRBJ2-1; 11 bases line up with TRBD1. This CDR3 is 18 amino acids long. The ends lost 6 bases at V and 2 bases at J; junction bases unmatched: 12. Germline CDR1 and CDR2: MNHNS and SASEGT. CDR3 sequence reads: CASRGPGTGGLTYNEQFF. In DNA, the CDR3 is TGTGCCAGCAGGGGTCCCGGGACAGGGGGTTTGACCTACAATGAGCAGTTCTTC.

The J gene is TRBJ2-7, the V gene TRBV29-1; D ambiguous. The CDR3 totals 11 residues. Per germline, CDR1 SQVTM and CDR2 ANQGSEA. The ends were cut back, 4 bases at V and 4 bases at J, with 8 bases in the middle. As DNA, the CDR3 is TGCAGCGTTGTAAAGGAATACGAGCAGTACTTC. Amino acid sequence: CSVVKEYEQYF.

In this sample, this clonotype turned up many times. The chain couples TRBV14 to TRBJ2-1; TRBD2 might be the D (7 bases). Germline V gene data show CDR1 as SGHDN and CDR2 as FVKESK. The CDR3 covers 13 residues. Between the trimmed V and J ends, which lost 5 bases and 4 bases, there was a span of 9 bases. CDR3: CASSRGGYNEQFF. CDR3 DNA: TGTGCCAGCAGCAGGGGGGGATACAATGAGCAGTTCTTC.

This clonotype has a count of ten or more. In nucleotides, the CDR3 is TGCGCCAGCAGCCAAGATACGTCCTATGGCTACACCTTC. It specifies CASSQDTSYGYTF. The chain combines TRBV4-1 with TRBJ1-2, with D uncertain. The V end lost 0 bases, the J end lost 4 bases, and 6 bases lay between the germline ends. The CDR3 totals 13 residues. Germline V lookup: CDR1 MGHRA, CDR2 YSYEKL.

The chain is built from TRBV10-3 and TRBJ2-2; D possibly uses TRBD1 or TRBD2 (5 bases each). V lost 4 bases and J 6 bases, leaving 15 bases between the germline ends. The CDR3 runs 15 residues. CDR1 is ENHRY and CDR2 is SYGVKD in the germline V gene. The CDR3 is CAISAEGTGAGELFF. The DNA for the CDR3 is TGTGCCATCAGTGCCGAGGGGACCGGGGCCGGGGAGCTGTTTTTT.

The chain couples TRBV6-5 to TRBJ2-3, with D tentatively TRBD2 (6 bases). The CDR3 loop spans 14 amino acids. The germline V and J ends were trimmed by 0 bases and 4 bases, with 8 bases remaining between them. Germline values: CDR1 MNHEY, CDR2 SVGAGI. In nucleotides, the CDR3 is TGTGCCAGCAGTTACTCGATAGCGGCAGATACGCAGTATTTT. This codes for CASSYSIAADTQYF.

This chain links TRBV28 with TRBJ2-7, with D perhaps matching TRBD1 or TRBD2 (5 bases each). Deletions cut 4 bases from V and 1 base from J, with 23 bases between. There are 18 residues in the CDR3. CDR1 MDHEN and CDR2 SYDVKM come from the germline V gene. The CDR3 DNA reads TGTGCCAGCAGTTCCCCGTGGCTGAGGACTCAGGGATCCTACGAGCAGTACTTC. As protein: CASSSPWLRTQGSYEQYF.

As for this clonotype: The CDR3 does not end in the conserved phenylalanine or tryptophan, so this is likely a read error. V and J are TRBV2 and TRBJ1-2; D call uncertain. The CDR3 is 11 amino acids. V was clipped by 4 bases and J by 5 bases, with 5 bases between them. Germline-derived CDR1 and CDR2 are SNHLY and FYNNEI. The CDR3 reads CASSVRYGYTV. The CDR3 DNA follows: TGTGCCAGCAGTGTACGGTATGGCTACACCGTC.

Only a few counts were recorded for this clonotype. The CDR3 DNA is TGTGCCAGCAGCAACCGTAAAGTGAGGGAGCTTCGGTTTCGTGAGCAGTTCTTC. This encodes CASSNRKVRELRFREQFF. V gene TRBV28 combines with J gene TRBJ2-1; tentatively, D is TRBD2 (5 bases). Germline-derived CDR1 and CDR2 are MDHEN and SYDVKM. The germline V and J ends were trimmed by 6 bases and 9 bases, with 30 bases remaining between them. The CDR3 has 18 residues.

The rearrangement uses TRBV12-3 or TRBV12-4 and TRBJ1-5; D unclear. CDR3 length: 15 amino acids. V lost 4 bases, J lost 0 bases, and 10 bases lay in between. CDR3 in amino acids: CASSSVFISNQPQHF. The CDR3 DNA reads as TGTGCCAGCAGTTCAGTTTTTATTAGCAATCAGCCCCAGCATTTT.

This clonotype was seen at least ten times. V gene TRBV12-3 or TRBV12-4 combines with J gene TRBJ2-1; possibly TRBD2 for D (6 bases). The CDR3 is 16 amino acids. The V end lost 2 bases, the J end lost 7 bases, and 18 bases lay between the germline ends. CDR3 residues: CASSLWVGGIGNEQFF. The CDR3 nucleotides read TGTGCCAGCAGTTTATGGGTGGGAGGAATTGGGAATGAGCAGTTCTTC.